This T cell receptor (beta chain) was captured in a study of neoadjuvant anti-PD-1 for oral cavity cancer. Across the whole study: Patients without progression got a fourth dose around day 43.

Trimming removed 3 bases from V and 5 bases from J, with 10 bases in between. Germline CDR1 and CDR2: SGHAT and FQNNGV. The length of the CDR3 is 13 residues. Repertoires were generated with immunoSEQ multiplex PCR, while TCRdb's copy carries only in-frame clones and drops some. The table lists 16,000 or so clones, 50% to 65% of them singletons. The receptor's source is a person aged 35-80 years with oral cavity squamous cell carcinoma. The sequencing here drew on PBMCs, taken before nivolumab (anti-PD-1) treatment. The gene calls are TRBV11-2 and TRBJ1-1; D unresolved. CDR3: CASSLEEVTEAFF. As DNA, the CDR3 is TGTGCCAGCAGCTTGGAGGAGGTGACTGAAGCTTTCTTT.